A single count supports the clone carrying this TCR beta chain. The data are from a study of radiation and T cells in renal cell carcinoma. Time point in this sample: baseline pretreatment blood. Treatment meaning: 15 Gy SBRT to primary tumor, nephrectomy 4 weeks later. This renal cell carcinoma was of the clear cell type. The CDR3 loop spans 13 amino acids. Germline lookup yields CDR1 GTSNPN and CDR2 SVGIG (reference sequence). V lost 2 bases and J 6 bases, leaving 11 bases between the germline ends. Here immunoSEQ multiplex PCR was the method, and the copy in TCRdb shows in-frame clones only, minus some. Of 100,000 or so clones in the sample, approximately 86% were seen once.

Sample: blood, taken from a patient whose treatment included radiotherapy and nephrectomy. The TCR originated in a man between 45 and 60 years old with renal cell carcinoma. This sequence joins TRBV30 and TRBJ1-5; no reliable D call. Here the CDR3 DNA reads TGTGCCTGGAGTAGGGCGGCGGGTCAGCCCCAGCATTTT. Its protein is CAWSRAAGQPQHF.